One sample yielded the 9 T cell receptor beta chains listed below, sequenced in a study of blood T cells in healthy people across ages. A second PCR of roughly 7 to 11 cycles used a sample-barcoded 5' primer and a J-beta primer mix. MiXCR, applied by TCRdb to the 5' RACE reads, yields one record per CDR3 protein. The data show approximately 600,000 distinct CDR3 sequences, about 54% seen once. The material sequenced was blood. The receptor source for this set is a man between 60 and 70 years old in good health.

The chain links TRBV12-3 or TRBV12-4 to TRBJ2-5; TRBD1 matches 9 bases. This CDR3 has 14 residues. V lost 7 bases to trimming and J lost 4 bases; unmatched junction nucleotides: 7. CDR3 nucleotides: TGTGCCAGCAAACCCACAGGGGGCGGAGAGACCCAGTACTTC. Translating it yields CASKPTGGGETQYF.

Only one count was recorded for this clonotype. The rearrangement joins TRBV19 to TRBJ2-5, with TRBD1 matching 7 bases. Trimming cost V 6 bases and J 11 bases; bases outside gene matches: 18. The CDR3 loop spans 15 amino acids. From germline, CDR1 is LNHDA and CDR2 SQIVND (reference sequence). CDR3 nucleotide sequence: TGTGCCAGTAGACGCTTCGGGACAGCAGAAAATGAGCAGTACTTC. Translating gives CASRRFGTAENEQYF.

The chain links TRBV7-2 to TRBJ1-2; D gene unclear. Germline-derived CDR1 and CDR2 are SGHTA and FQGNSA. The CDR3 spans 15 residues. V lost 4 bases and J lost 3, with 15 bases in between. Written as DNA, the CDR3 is TGTGCCAGCAGCTCGTACAGATGGACGGACTATGGCTACACCTTC. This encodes CASSSYRWTDYGYTF.

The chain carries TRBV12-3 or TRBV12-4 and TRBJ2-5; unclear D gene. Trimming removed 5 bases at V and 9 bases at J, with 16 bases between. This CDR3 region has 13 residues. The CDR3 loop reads CASSPVGVWAQYF. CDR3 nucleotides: TGTGCCAGCAGTCCAGTGGGTGTTTGGGCCCAGTACTTC.

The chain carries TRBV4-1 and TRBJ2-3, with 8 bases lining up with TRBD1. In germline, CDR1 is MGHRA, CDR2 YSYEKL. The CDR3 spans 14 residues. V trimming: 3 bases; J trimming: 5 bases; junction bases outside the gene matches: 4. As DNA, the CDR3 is TGCGCCAGCAGCCAGCAGGACAGGGAAGATACGCAGTATTTT. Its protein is CASSQQDREDTQYF.

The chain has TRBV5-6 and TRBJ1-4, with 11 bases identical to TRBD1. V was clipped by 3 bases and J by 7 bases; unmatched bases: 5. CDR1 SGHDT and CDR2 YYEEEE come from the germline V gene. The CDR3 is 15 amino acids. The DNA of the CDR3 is TGTGCCAGCAGCTCCCGGGACAGGGGGGTTGAAAAACTGTTTTTT. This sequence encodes CASSSRDRGVEKLFF.

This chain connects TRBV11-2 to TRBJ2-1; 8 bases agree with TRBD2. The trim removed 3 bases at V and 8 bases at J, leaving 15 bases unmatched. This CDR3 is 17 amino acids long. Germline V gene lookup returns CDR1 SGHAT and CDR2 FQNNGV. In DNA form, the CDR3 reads TGTGCCAGCAGCTTCTCTCTCGAGCGGGGGCGCAGGGATGAGCAGTTCTTC. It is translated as CASSFSLERGRRDEQFF. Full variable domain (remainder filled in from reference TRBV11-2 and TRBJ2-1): EAGVAQSPRYKIIEKRQSVAFWCNPISGHATLYWYQQILGQGPKLLIQFQNNGVVDDSQLPKDRFSAERLKGVDSTLKIQPAKLEDSAVYLCASSFSLERGRRDEQFFGPGTRLTVL.

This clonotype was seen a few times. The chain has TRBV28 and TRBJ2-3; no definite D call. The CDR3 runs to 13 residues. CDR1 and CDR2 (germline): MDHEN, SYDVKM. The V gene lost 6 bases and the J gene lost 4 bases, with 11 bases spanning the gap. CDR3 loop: CASRSWAADTQYF. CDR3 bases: TGTGCCAGCAGGAGTTGGGCTGCAGATACGCAGTATTTT.

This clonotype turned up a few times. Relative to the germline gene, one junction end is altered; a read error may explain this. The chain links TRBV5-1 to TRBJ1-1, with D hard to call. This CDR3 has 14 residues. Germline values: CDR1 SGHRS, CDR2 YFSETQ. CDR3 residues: CASSLVPGNTEAFF. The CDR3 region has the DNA TGTGCCAGCAGCTTAGTTCCGGGAAACACTGAAGCTTTCTTT.